These 30 T cell receptor beta chains share one sample of origin, sequenced in a study of blood T cell repertoires in COVID-19. Libraries were prepared by immunoSEQ multiplex PCR; TCRdb keeps only in-frame clonotypes and omits some of them. Here the sample spans more than 120,000 clones, 87% being singletons. Material: peripheral blood. The receptor set was obtained from a man aged 45-60 years who had recovered from COVID-19.

The chain joins TRBV6-5 to TRBJ2-3, with 8 bases fitting TRBD2. CDR1 is MNHEY, CDR2 SVGAGI, per germline. Trimming at V came to 6 bases and at J to 6 bases, leaving 2 bases not matched to a gene. The CDR3 is 12 residues long. The CDR3 region is CASSSGGDTQYF. The CDR3 nucleotides are TGTGCCAGCAGCAGCGGGGGTGATACGCAGTATTTT.

This CDR3 is CASSLNTAFGSGNTIYF. The DNA for the CDR3 is TGTGCCAGCTCCCTCAATACAGCTTTCGGCTCTGGAAACACCATATATTTT. This chain joins TRBV18 and TRBJ1-3, with D unresolved. The V and J ends lost 6 bases and 0 bases respectively, with 18 bases between them. The CDR3 runs 17 residues. CDR1 is KGHSH, CDR2 LQKENI, per germline.

This clone showed up just once. The V gene is TRBV2, the J gene TRBJ1-3; TRBD1 is a possible D gene (5 bases). CDR1 and CDR2 (germline): SNHLY, FYNNEI. The CDR3 consists of 19 residues. The ends were cut back, 4 bases at V and 0 bases at J, with 22 bases in the middle. CDR3 bases: TGTGCCAGCAGTGGGCCTGTAGTCGAGTTCAGGGTCTCTGGAAACACCATATATTTT. Protein: CASSGPVVEFRVSGNTIYF.

This clone occurred a few times. The chain carries TRBV2 and TRBJ1-5, with D possibly matching TRBD1 (6 bases). CDR3 length: 13 amino acids. The germline gives CDR1 SNHLY, CDR2 FYNNEI. Trimming stripped 7 bases from V and 6 bases from J, with 13 bases between. CDR3 residues: CASKIQGTQPQHF. The DNA of the CDR3 is TGTGCCAGCAAGATACAGGGAACTCAGCCCCAGCATTTT.

The chain employs TRBV7-2 and TRBJ2-7, with TRBD1 identical over 8 bases. V trimming: 3 bases; J trimming: 5 bases; junction bases outside the gene matches: 12. The CDR3 runs to 16 residues. CDR1 is SGHTA and CDR2 is FQGNSA in the germline V gene. This CDR3 is CASSLLLDRVKNEQYF. The CDR3 coding sequence is TGTGCCAGCAGCTTGTTGCTGGACAGGGTCAAAAACGAGCAGTACTTC.

The CDR3 reads CASIIMTGSLAFF. The CDR3 region has the DNA TGTGCCAGCATAATAATGACAGGGTCTTTAGCTTTCTTT. This rearrangement joins TRBV6-5 to TRBJ1-1; TRBD1 matches at 7 bases. The CDR3 consists of 13 residues. V was clipped by 7 bases and J by 10 bases; unmatched bases: 12. Per germline, CDR1 MNHEY and CDR2 SVGAGI.

This clone is a singleton in its sample. The chain couples TRBV19 to TRBJ2-5; TRBD1 matches 8 bases. The CDR3 extends over 15 amino acids. The V and J ends lost 5 bases and 3 bases, in that order; junction bases with no gene match: 8. CDR1 and CDR2 (germline): LNHDA, SQIVND (reference sequence). The CDR3 region has the DNA TGTGCCAGTAGTTTTCGACAGGGGCCGGAAGAGACCCAGTACTTC. Translation gives CASSFRQGPEETQYF.

The chain combines TRBV30 with TRBJ1-1; a weak D match, TRBD1 (5 bases). Deletions cut 0 bases from V and 6 bases from J, with 11 bases between. From germline, CDR1 is GTSNPN and CDR2 SVGIG (reference sequence). The CDR3 loop spans 13 amino acids. CDR3 region: CAWSVQKGSEAFF. The DNA of the CDR3 is TGTGCCTGGAGTGTACAGAAGGGGTCTGAAGCTTTCTTT.

The rearrangement links TRBV9 to TRBJ2-3, with 15 positions matching TRBD2. With 4 bases clipped from V and 6 bases from J, the junction kept 9 bases outside the gene matches. Germline assignment: CDR1 SGDLS and CDR2 YYNGEE. This CDR3 contains 17 residues. The DNA for the CDR3 is TGTGCCAGCAGCCCTAGGACTAGCGGGGGGGCATGGGATACGCAGTATTTT. Amino acid sequence: CASSPRTSGGAWDTQYF.

The chain couples TRBV4-1 to TRBJ2-7; 9 bases fit TRBD1. This CDR3 is 16 amino acids long. Germline CDR1 and CDR2: MGHRA and YSYEKL. The J segment lost 4 bases and the V segment lost 1 base, leaving 8 bases of the junction unmatched. CDR3: CASSQVQGTGWYEQYF. Written as DNA, the CDR3 is TGCGCCAGCAGCCAAGTCCAGGGGACAGGGTGGTACGAGCAGTACTTC.

CDR3 DNA sequence: TGCGCCAGCAGCTCCGGGTGGTATACAGGGGAGAACACTGAAGCTTTCTTT. Translation gives CASSSGWYTGENTEAFF. The chain links TRBV5-1 to TRBJ1-1; the match to TRBD1 covers 7 bases. The CDR3 runs 17 residues. Germline V gene data show CDR1 as SGHRS and CDR2 as YFSETQ. V lost 3 bases, J lost 1 base, and 12 bases stayed unmatched.

The rearrangement links TRBV2 to TRBJ2-7; 7 bases agree with TRBD1. CDR3 size: 14 residues. Per germline, CDR1 SNHLY and CDR2 FYNNEI. V trimming: 5 bases; J trimming: 2 bases; junction bases outside the gene matches: 6. The CDR3 region is CASSNWDSTYEQYF. For the CDR3, the DNA is TGTGCCAGCAGTAACTGGGACAGCACCTACGAGCAGTACTTC.

The chain has TRBV2 and TRBJ2-2, with 8 bases lining up with TRBD2. The trim removed 5 bases at V and 7 bases at J, leaving 9 bases unmatched. This CDR3 has 15 residues. The V gene's germline CDR1 is SNHLY and CDR2 FYNNEI. CDR3 DNA sequence: TGTGCCAGCAGTTATAACGGGGGGGCAATCGGGGAGCTGTTTTTT. As protein: CASSYNGGAIGELFF.

This clone appeared once. J is TRBJ1-2 and V is TRBV2; no clear D gene. V gave up 0 bases and J gave up 3 bases, with 11 bases separating them. The CDR3 totals 15 residues. Germline V CDR1 and CDR2: SNHLY, FYNNEI. CDR3 nucleotide sequence: TGTGCCAGCAGTGAAGCCTCCCAGGAATACTATGGCTACACCTTC. This gives the protein CASSEASQEYYGYTF. The full variable domain, rest sourced from reference TRBV2 and TRBJ1-2, is EPEVTQTPSHQVTQMGQEVILRCVPISNHLYFYWYRQILGQKVEFLVSFYNNEISEKSEIFDDQFSVERPDGSNFTLKIRSTKLEDSAMYFCASSEASQEYYGYTFGSGTRLTVV.

A remark on this clone: At one of its ends the junction is not consistent with the germline gene, which may arise from a read error. This chain connects TRBV19 to TRBJ2-7, with 9 nucleotides matching TRBD2. Per the germline V gene, CDR1 is LNHDA and CDR2 is SQIVND (reference sequence). The CDR3 consists of 12 residues. As DNA, the CDR3 is TGTGCCAGTAGTCTAGGGGGACTAGCAACGCACTTC. Translated: CASSLGGLATHF.

The V gene is TRBV11-2, the J gene TRBJ2-1; 8 nucleotides agree with TRBD2. The V and J ends lost 5 bases and 10 bases, in that order; junction bases with no gene match: 16. From germline, CDR1 is SGHAT and CDR2 FQNNGV. There are 16 residues in the CDR3. The DNA for the CDR3 is TGTGCCAGCAGCCGAAGGACTAGCCGCCCCGGGGGAGAGCAGTTCTTC. Translation: CASSRRTSRPGGEQFF. The whole variable domain, remainder taken from reference TRBV11-2 and TRBJ2-1, is EAGVAQSPRYKIIEKRQSVAFWCNPISGHATLYWYQQILGQGPKLLIQFQNNGVVDDSQLPKDRFSAERLKGVDSTLKIQPAKLEDSAVYLCASSRRTSRPGGEQFFGPGTRLTVL.

The rearrangement joins TRBV19 to TRBJ1-2; D possibly corresponds to TRBD1 (6 bases). Trimming cost V 4 bases and J 6 bases, with 21 bases left between them. The germline V gene has CDR1 LNHDA and CDR2 SQIVND (reference sequence). The CDR3 has 16 amino acids. CDR3 sequence reads: CASSNQYKPGHHGYTF. The DNA for the CDR3 is TGTGCCAGTAGTAATCAATATAAACCGGGACACCATGGCTACACCTTC.

This clone has a handful of counts. This chain links TRBV30 with TRBJ1-1; no clear D gene. Trimming shortened V by 2 bases and J by 3 bases, and 7 bases separated the two germline ends. This CDR3 has 12 amino acids. Germline values: CDR1 GTSNPN, CDR2 SVGIG (reference sequence). The CDR3, as DNA: TGTGCCTGGAGTCTGGGCCACACTGAAGCTTTCTTT. This encodes CAWSLGHTEAFF.

This clone was seen more than once but under ten times. The chain has TRBV4-1 and TRBJ1-3, with a weak D call TRBD1 (6 bases). From germline, CDR1 is MGHRA and CDR2 YSYEKL. The CDR3 length is 13 residues. Trimming took off 2 bases at V and 11 bases at J, with 13 bases between the two ends. The CDR3 nucleotides read TGCGCCAGCAGCCAAAATACAGGGTTCGCCATATATTTT. It codes for CASSQNTGFAIYF.

V is TRBV4-1 and J is TRBJ2-1, with D uncertain. The germline V and J ends were trimmed by 5 bases and 1 base, with 12 bases remaining between them. The CDR3 covers 15 residues. Germline lookup yields CDR1 MGHRA and CDR2 YSYEKL. The CDR3 region is CASSTLDTSYNEQFF. CDR3 coding DNA: TGCGCCAGCAGCACCCTCGACACGTCCTACAATGAGCAGTTCTTC.

The count of this clone is one. The V and J genes are TRBV9 and TRBJ2-5; TRBD2 might be the D (6 bases). Germline loops: CDR1 SGDLS, CDR2 YYNGEE. The CDR3 is 15 amino acids. The V end was cut by 0 bases, the J end by 4 bases, with 13 bases between. The CDR3 DNA follows: TGTGCCAGCAGCGTAGGGGGTAGCGGCCTAGAGACCCAGTACTTC. Protein sequence: CASSVGGSGLETQYF.

This chain links TRBV29-1 with TRBJ2-1; tentative D call: TRBD1 (5 bases). The V and J ends lost 8 bases and 4 bases respectively, with 21 bases between them. The germline V gene has CDR1 SQVTM and CDR2 ANQGSEA. This CDR3 region has 15 residues. The CDR3 DNA reads as TGCAGCATCCCAGCAGGCGACAGACCTTACAATGAGCAGTTCTTC. This sequence encodes CSIPAGDRPYNEQFF.

V and J are TRBV14 and TRBJ2-1; the D gene is possibly TRBD2 (5 bases). This CDR3 is built from 12 residues. CDR1 and CDR2 from the germline V gene are SGHDN and FVKESK. The V and J ends lost 1 base and 8 bases respectively, with 6 bases between them. The DNA for the CDR3 is TGTGCCAGCAGCCAAGCGGGATATGAGCAGTTCTTC. It translates to CASSQAGYEQFF.

The chain combines TRBV12-3 or TRBV12-4 with TRBJ2-7; D remains unclear. The CDR3 consists of 13 residues. V shed 3 bases and J shed 3 bases, with 9 bases lying between them. CDR3 loop: CASSLVAHYEQYF. CDR3 sequence (DNA): TGTGCCAGCAGTTTGGTAGCCCACTACGAGCAGTACTTC.

The genes are TRBV11-3 and TRBJ2-2, with 9 positions matching TRBD2. This CDR3 spans 19 amino acids. V was pared by 2 bases and J by 4 bases, with 14 bases of the junction left unmatched. Per germline, CDR1 SGHNT and CDR2 YENEEA. CDR3 protein: CASSLSQSRGGLGTGELFF. The CDR3 DNA follows: TGTGCCAGCAGCTTAAGTCAATCGCGGGGGGGCCTGGGCACCGGGGAGCTGTTTTTT. Drawing the rest from reference TRBV11-3 and TRBJ2-2, the complete variable domain is EAGVVQSPRYKIIEKKQPVAFWCNPISGHNTLYWYLQNLGQGPELLIRYENEEAVDDSQLPKDRFSAERLKGVDSTLKIQPAELGDSAVYLCASSLSQSRGGLGTGELFFGEGSRLTVL.

CDR3: CASIEGAQTYFNSPLHF. Here the CDR3 DNA reads TGTGCCAGCATCGAAGGGGCGCAGACGTACTTTAATTCACCCCTCCACTTT. The chain recombines TRBV2 with TRBJ1-6; possibly TRBD1 for D (5 bases). V was trimmed by 7 bases and J by 6 bases, leaving 22 bases between them. The CDR3 spans 17 residues. Germline CDR1 SNHLY, CDR2 FYNNEI.

The chain combines TRBV6-2 or TRBV6-3 with TRBJ2-1; 8 bases match TRBD2. Looked up from germline, CDR1 is MNHEY and CDR2 is SVGEGT. The V gene end was trimmed by 4 bases and the J gene end by 8 bases; junction bases not matched to a gene: 16. The CDR3 is 17 residues long. The CDR3 is CASSSPSGGAQFYEQFF. CDR3 DNA sequence: TGTGCCAGCAGTTCCCCATCCGGGGGGGCTCAGTTTTATGAGCAGTTCTTC.

For this clone: Additional DNA sequences in this sample encode the identical CDR3. The chain couples TRBV6-5 to TRBJ1-5; 8 bases are shared with TRBD1. The germline CDR1 and CDR2 sequences are MNHEY and SVGAGI. CDR3 length: 13 amino acids. J gave up 4 bases and V 6 bases, and 2 bases lay outside the gene matches. The CDR3 sequence is CASSRGPNQPQHF. CDR3 in DNA: TGTGCCAGCAGCAGGGGGCCAAATCAGCCCCAGCATTTT.

This clone was found once. The chain joins TRBV18 to TRBJ2-2; D possibly corresponds to TRBD1 (6 bases). Germline-derived CDR1 and CDR2 are KGHSH and LQKENI. There are 14 residues in the CDR3. V was cut by 3 bases and J by 6 bases, with 11 bases left in between. The CDR3 region is CASSPGQFPGELFF. The CDR3 DNA reads as TGTGCCAGCTCACCCGGACAGTTTCCCGGGGAGCTGTTTTTT.

The genes are TRBV14 and TRBJ2-2; tentative D call: TRBD1 (5 bases). The CDR3 is made up of 16 amino acids. V lost 2 bases and J 2 bases, leaving 12 bases between the germline ends. Germline V gives CDR1 SGHDN, CDR2 FVKESK. The CDR3 nucleotides are TGTGCCAGCAGCCAAACGGCTCAGGGCAACACCGGGGAGCTGTTTTTT. Translated, it gives CASSQTAQGNTGELFF.